Listed here are 7 T cell receptor beta chains from one sample, sequenced in a study of blood T cell repertoires in COVID-19. Clones were sequenced by immunoSEQ multiplex PCR, and TCRdb holds only the in-frame ones, with some missing. The data contain about 440,000 clones, approximately 89% of them singletons. The material sequenced was peripheral blood. These receptors came from a woman aged 50 to 60 with COVID-19, enrolled during active disease.

V usage is TRBV3-1 (or the pseudogene TRBV3-2) and J usage is TRBJ2-7; the match to TRBD2 covers 9 bases. The CDR3 covers 15 residues. V was clipped by 6 bases and J by 2 bases; unmatched bases: 8. Germline values: CDR1 LGHDT, CDR2 YNNKEL (reference sequence). The CDR3, as DNA: TGTGCCAGCAGAGGAGAAGCGGGGGGACCCTACGAGCAGTACTTC. Its translation: CASRGEAGGPYEQYF.

The chain carries TRBV23-1 and TRBJ1-1, with a tentative D call TRBD1 (5 bases). TRBV23-1 is an ORF, and what it does is uncertain. Trimming removed 3 bases at V and 11 bases at J, with 7 bases between. The CDR3 runs to 10 residues. This CDR3 reads CASSQKGAFF. DNA of the CDR3: TGCGCCAGCAGTCAGAAGGGGGCTTTCTTT.

Here the CDR3 reads CASSLIQVANQPQHF. The CDR3 DNA is TGCGCCAGCAGCTTGATCCAGGTCGCCAATCAGCCCCAGCATTTT. The gene calls are TRBV5-1 and TRBJ1-5; the D is unclear. V dropped 1 base and J dropped 3 bases, with 11 bases sitting between them. From germline, CDR1 is SGHRS and CDR2 YFSETQ. This CDR3 region has 15 residues.

The CDR3: CASSLAGVYEQYF. The CDR3, as DNA: TGCGCCAGCAGCTTGGCCGGGGTCTACGAGCAGTACTTC. V and J are TRBV5-1 and TRBJ2-7, with D maybe TRBD2 (5 bases). Germline V lookup: CDR1 SGHRS, CDR2 YFSETQ. V lost 0 bases to trimming and J lost 3 bases, with 7 bases between them. The CDR3 totals 13 residues. Based on the CDR3 plus reference TRBV5-1 and TRBJ2-7, the full variable domain is KAGVTQTPRYLIKTRGQQVTLSCSPISGHRSVSWYQQTPGQGLQFLFEYFSETQRNKGNFPGRFSGRQFSNSRSEMNVSTLELGDSALYLCASSLAGVYEQYFGPGTRLTVT.

The chain carries TRBV28 and TRBJ1-1, with D possibly TRBD1 on 5 matching bases. The CDR3 has 13 amino acids. V lost 5 bases and J lost 5, with 12 bases in between. Per the germline V gene, CDR1 is MDHEN and CDR2 is SYDVKM. As DNA, the CDR3 is TGTGCCAGCAGTGGGGCCTGGGGTACTGAAGCTTTCTTT. Translation: CASSGAWGTEAFF. Full variable domain (missing parts from reference TRBV28 and TRBJ1-1): DVKVTQSSRYLVKRTGEKVFLECVQDMDHENMFWYRQDPGLGLRLIYFSYDVKMKEKGDIPEGYSVSREKKERFSLILESASTNQTSMYLCASSGAWGTEAFFGQGTRLTVV.

This clone appeared once. The chain uses TRBV6-2 or TRBV6-3 and TRBJ1-5, with D possibly being TRBD1 (6 bases). The V gene's germline CDR1 is MNHEY and CDR2 SVGEGT. This CDR3 is built from 14 residues. The V end was cut by 6 bases, the J end by 6 bases, with 15 bases between. In DNA form, the CDR3 reads TGTGCCAGCAGCCTAACAGGGATGGGTCAGCCCCAGCATTTT. Protein: CASSLTGMGQPQHF.

The chain has TRBV5-4 and TRBJ1-1; 12 bases map to TRBD1. CDR1 and CDR2 (germline): SGHNT, YYREEE (reference sequence). Unmatched junction bases numbered 6, after V lost 0 bases and J lost 0 bases. There are 18 residues in the CDR3. The DNA for the CDR3 is TGTGCCAGCAGCTTGGGGGGGACAGGGGGCTGGATGAACACTGAAGCTTTCTTT. Protein: CASSLGGTGGWMNTEAFF.